The present TCR beta chain was sequenced within a study of graft-versus-host responses after intestinal transplantation. Overall study context: Recipients received multivisceral, liver-intestinal, or isolated intestinal transplants. Every recipient underwent anti-thymocyte globulin induction, then tacrolimus and steroids for two to three years. Notes on the study in general: The study associated peak circulating GvH clone levels with early post-transplant HvG declines. Recipient marrow harbored GvH clones, some of which surfaced first in ileum or blood.

This CDR3 has 14 amino acids. Points on this clone: Its antigen remains unknown.

Sequencing was performed with immunoSEQ multiplex PCR; in TCRdb, only in-frame clones are kept and a portion is missing. The table includes approximately 90,000 clones, around 89% detected once. This chain connects TRBV21-1 to TRBJ1-1. TRBV21-1 is a known pseudogene. The sample in question was unstimulated CD4+ T cells sorted from spleen or lymph node cells, obtained before transplant. This clonotype was obtained from a human donor who was the organ donor for an intestinal transplant. The CDR3 region is CASSGPAADTEAFF. As DNA, the CDR3 is TGTGCCAGCAGCGGGCCAGCGGCGGACACTGAAGCTTTCTTT.